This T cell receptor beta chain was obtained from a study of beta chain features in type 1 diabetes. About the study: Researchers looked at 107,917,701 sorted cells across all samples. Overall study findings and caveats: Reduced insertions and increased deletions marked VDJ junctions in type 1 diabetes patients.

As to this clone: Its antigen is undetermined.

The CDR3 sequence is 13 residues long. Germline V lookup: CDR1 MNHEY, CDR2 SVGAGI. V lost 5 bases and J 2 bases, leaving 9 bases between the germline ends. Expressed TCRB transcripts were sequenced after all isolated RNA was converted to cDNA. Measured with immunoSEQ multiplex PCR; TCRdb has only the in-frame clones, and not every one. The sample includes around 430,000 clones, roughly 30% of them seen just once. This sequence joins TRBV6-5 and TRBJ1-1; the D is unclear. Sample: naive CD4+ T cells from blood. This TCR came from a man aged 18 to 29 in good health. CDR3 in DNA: TGTGCCAGCAGTCCCCGCGGTAACACTGAAGCTTTCTTT. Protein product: CASSPRGNTEAFF.